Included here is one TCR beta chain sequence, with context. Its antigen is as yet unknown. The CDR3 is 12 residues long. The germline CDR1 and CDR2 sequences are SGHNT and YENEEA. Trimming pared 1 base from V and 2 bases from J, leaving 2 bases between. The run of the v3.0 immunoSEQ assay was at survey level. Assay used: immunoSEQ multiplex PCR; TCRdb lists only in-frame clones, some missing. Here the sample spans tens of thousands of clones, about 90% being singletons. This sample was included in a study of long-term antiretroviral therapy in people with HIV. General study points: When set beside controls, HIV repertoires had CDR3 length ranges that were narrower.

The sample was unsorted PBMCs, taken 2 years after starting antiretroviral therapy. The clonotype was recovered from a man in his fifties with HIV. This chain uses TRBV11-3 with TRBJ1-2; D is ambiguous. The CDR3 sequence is CASSLGNYGYTF. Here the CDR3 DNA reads TGTGCCAGCAGCTTAGGGAACTATGGCTACACCTTC.